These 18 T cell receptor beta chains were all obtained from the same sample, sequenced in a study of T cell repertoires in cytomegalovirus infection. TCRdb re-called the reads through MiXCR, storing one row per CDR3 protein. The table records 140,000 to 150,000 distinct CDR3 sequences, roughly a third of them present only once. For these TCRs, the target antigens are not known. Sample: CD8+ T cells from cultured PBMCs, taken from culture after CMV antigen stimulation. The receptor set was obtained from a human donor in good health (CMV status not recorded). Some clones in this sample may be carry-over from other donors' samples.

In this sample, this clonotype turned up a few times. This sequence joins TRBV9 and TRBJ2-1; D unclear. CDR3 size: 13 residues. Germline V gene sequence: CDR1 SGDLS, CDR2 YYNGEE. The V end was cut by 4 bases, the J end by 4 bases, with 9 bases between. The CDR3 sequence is CASSSWGYNEQFF. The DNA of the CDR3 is TGTGCCAGCAGCTCTTGGGGATACAATGAGCAGTTCTTC.

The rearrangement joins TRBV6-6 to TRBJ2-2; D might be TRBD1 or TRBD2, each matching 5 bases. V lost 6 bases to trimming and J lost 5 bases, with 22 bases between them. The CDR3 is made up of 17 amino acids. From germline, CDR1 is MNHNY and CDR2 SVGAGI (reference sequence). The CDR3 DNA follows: TGTGCCAGCAGCCCCTGGCCCTTGGGGCCGGGGACCGGGGAGCTGTTTTTT. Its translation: CASSPWPLGPGTGELFF.

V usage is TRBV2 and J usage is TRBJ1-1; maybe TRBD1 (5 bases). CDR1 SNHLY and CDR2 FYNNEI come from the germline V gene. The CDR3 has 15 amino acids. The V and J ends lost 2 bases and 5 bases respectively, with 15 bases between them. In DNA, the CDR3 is TGTGCCAGCAGTGAAACAACAGGTTCTAAAACTGAAGCTTTCTTT. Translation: CASSETTGSKTEAFF. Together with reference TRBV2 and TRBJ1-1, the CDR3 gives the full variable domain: EPEVTQTPSHQVTQMGQEVILRCVPISNHLYFYWYRQILGQKVEFLVSFYNNEISEKSEIFDDQFSVERPDGSNFTLKIRSTKLEDSAMYFCASSETTGSKTEAFFGQGTRLTVV.

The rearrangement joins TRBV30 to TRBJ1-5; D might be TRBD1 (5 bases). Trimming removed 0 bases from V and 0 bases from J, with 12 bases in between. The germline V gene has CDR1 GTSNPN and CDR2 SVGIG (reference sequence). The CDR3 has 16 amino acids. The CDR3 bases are TGTGCCTGGAGTGTTGGGGCTAGGGATAGCAATCAGCCCCAGCATTTT. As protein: CAWSVGARDSNQPQHF.

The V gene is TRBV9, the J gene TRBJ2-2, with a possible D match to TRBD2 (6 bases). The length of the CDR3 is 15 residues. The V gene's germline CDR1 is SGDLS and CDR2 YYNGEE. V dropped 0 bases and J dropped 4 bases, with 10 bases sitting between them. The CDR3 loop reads CASSVVGGATGELFF. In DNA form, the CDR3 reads TGTGCCAGCAGCGTAGTTGGCGGGGCCACCGGGGAGCTGTTTTTT.

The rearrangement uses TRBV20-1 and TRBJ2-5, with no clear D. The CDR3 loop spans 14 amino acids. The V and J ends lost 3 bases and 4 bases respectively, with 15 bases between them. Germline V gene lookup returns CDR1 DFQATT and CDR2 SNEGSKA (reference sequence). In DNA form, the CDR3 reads TGCAGTGCTAGCTCGCTCCCCGTCGGAGAGACCCAGTACTTC. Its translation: CSASSLPVGETQYF.

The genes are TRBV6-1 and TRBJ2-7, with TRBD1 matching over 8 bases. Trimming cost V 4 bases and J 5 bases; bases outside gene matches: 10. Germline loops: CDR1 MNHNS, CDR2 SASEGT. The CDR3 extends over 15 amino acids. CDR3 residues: CASSGGTGLSDEQYF. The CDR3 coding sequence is TGTGCCAGCAGTGGGGGGACAGGCCTCTCGGACGAGCAGTACTTC.

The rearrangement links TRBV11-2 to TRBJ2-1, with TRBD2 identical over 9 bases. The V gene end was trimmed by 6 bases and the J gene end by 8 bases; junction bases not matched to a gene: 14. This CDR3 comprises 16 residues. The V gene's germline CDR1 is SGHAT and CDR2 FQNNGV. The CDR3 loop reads CASSGVFAGGQDEQFF. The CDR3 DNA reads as TGTGCCAGCAGTGGGGTGTTTGCGGGGGGGCAAGATGAGCAGTTCTTC.

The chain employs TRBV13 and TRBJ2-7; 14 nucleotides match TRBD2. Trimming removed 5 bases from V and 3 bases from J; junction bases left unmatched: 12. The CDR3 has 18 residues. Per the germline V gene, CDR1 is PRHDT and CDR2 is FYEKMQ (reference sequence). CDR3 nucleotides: TGTGCCAGCAGCGGACCAGGACTAGCGGGGGGCAGGGTCTACGAGCAGTACTTC. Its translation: CASSGPGLAGGRVYEQYF.

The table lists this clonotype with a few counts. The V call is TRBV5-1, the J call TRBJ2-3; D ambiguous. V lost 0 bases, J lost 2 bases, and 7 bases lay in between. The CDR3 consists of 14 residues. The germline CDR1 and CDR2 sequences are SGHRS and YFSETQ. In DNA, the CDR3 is TGCGCCAGCAGCTTGGTCGGGTTCACAGATACGCAGTATTTT. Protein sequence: CASSLVGFTDTQYF.

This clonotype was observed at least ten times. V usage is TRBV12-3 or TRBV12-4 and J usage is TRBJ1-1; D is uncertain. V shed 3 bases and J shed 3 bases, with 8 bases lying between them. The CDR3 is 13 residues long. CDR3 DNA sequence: TGTGCCAGCAGTTTTAGCCTCGACACTGAAGCTTTCTTT. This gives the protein CASSFSLDTEAFF.

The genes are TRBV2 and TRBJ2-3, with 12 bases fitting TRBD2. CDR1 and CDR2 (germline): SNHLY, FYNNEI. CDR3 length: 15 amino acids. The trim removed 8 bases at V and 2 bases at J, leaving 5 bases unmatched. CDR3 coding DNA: TGTGCCAGCTCAAGGACTAGCGGGGTCACAGATACGCAGTATTTT. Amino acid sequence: CASSRTSGVTDTQYF.

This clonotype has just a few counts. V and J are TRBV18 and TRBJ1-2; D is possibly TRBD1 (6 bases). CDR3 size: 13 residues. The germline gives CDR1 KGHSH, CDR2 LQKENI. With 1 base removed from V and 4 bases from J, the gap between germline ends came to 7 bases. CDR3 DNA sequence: TGTGCCAGCTCACCACTCAGGGGCTATGGCTACACCTTC. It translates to CASSPLRGYGYTF.

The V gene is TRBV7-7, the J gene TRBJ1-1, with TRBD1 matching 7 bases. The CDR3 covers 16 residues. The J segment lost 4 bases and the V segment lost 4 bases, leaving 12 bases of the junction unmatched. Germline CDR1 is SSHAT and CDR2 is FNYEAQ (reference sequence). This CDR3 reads CASSSRQGARGTEAFF. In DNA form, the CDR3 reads TGTGCCAGCAGCTCCAGACAGGGCGCGAGGGGCACTGAAGCTTTCTTT.

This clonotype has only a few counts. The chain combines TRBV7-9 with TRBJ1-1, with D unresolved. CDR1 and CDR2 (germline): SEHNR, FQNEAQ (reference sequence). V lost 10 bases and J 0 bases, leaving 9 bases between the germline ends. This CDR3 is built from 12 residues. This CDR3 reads CAIHSLNTEAFF. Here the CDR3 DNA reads TGTGCCATCCACAGCTTGAACACTGAAGCTTTCTTT. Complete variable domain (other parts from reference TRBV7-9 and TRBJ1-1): DTGVSQNPRHKITKRGQNVTFRCDPISEHNRLYWYRQTLGQGPEFLTYFQNEAQLEKSRLLSDRFSAERPKGSFSTLEIQRTEQGDSAMYLCAIHSLNTEAFFGQGTRLTVV.

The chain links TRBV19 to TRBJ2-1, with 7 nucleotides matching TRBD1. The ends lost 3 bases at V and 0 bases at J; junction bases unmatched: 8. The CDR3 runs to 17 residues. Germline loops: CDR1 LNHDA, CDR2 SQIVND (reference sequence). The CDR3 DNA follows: TGTGCCAGTAGTATGAGGGACAGAGAACGCTCCTACAATGAGCAGTTCTTC. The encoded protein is CASSMRDRERSYNEQFF.

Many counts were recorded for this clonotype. CDR3 in amino acids: CASSLEGGGEEDTQYF. In DNA form, the CDR3 reads TGTGCCAGCAGCTTAGAAGGGGGCGGGGAGGAAGATACGCAGTATTTT. This rearrangement joins TRBV7-6 to TRBJ2-3; D perhaps matches TRBD1 (7 bases). The V and J ends lost 1 base and 5 bases respectively, with 16 bases between them. The CDR3 has 16 amino acids. Germline V gene data show CDR1 as SGHVS and CDR2 as FNYEAQ.

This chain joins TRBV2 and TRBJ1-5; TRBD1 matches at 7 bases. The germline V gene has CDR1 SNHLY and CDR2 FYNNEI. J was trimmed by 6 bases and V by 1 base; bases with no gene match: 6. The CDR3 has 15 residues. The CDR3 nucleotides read TGTGCCAGCAGTGAAGGGCCAGGGGGTGGTCAGCCCCAGCATTTT. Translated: CASSEGPGGGQPQHF.